Described below is a single T cell receptor beta chain sequence and its context. The authors' processing: Estimation of nucleated cell counts relied on the amplification of reference gene primers. Only in-frame clones appear in the TCRdb table, and some are missing; sequencing was by immunoSEQ multiplex PCR. The V and J calls and clone size come from that table; D and trimming were worked out from the DNA. The sample includes about 330,000 clones, around nine tenths seen only once; the top ten take 3.5% to 4%. The data were obtained in a study of blood T cell repertoires in COVID-19. In the study overall: Both acute and convalescent COVID-19 samples were obtained from the United States, Italy and Spain. T cells, B-cell-depleted T cells, or PBMCs supplied cDNA or gDNA.

The V and J ends lost 3 bases and 3 bases respectively, with 17 bases between them. The CDR3 is made up of 16 amino acids. Germline assignment: CDR1 LNHDA and CDR2 SQIVND (reference sequence). This chain links TRBV19 with TRBJ1-1; TRBD1 might be the D (5 bases). This TCR derives from a woman aged 50 to 65 with active or convalescent COVID-19. Sequenced material: peripheral blood. CDR3 region: CASSMGGHGSYTEAFF. The CDR3 region has the DNA TGTGCCAGTAGTATGGGTGGACACGGGTCTTACACTGAAGCTTTCTTT.